A selection of T cell receptor beta chains follows, all from one sample in a study of OX40 agonist ivuxolimab in advanced cancers. TCRdb keeps only in-frame clones here, not all; method: immunoSEQ multiplex PCR. The sample gives about 46,000 clones, around nine tenths of which show up once; about 10% is in the top ten. The sample in question was CD4+ or CD8+ T cells sorted from blood, obtained in a trial of the OX40 agonist ivuxolimab. The receptors shown here come from an adult with an advanced solid tumor such as melanoma, head and neck, liver or kidney cancer. CDR3s include the opening cysteine and the closing phenylalanine or tryptophan. The D gene is left open where the match is weak. Only part of the rows carry a size: once, few, many, or a class if the clone is expanded.

J gene: TRBJ2-3
D gene: TRBD2
clone size: -
V gene: TRBV28
CDR3 length: 17
CDR3 DNA: TGTGCCAGCAGTCCCCCCCTAGGCGGGGGGGCAGCAGATACGCAGTATTTT
CDR3 protein: CASSPPLGGGAADTQYF

J gene: TRBJ1-2
D gene: -
clone size: -
V gene: TRBV7-2
CDR3 length: 15
CDR3 DNA: TGTGCCAGCAGCTGGGGGTCGGAGGTGTACTATGGCTACACCTTC
CDR3 protein: CASSWGSEVYYGYTF

J gene: TRBJ1-5
D gene: -
clone size: -
V gene: TRBV28
CDR3 length: 13
CDR3 DNA: TGTGCCAGCAGCCAGGGGCCCGGTCAGCCCCAGCATTTT
CDR3 protein: CASSQGPGQPQHF

J gene: TRBJ2-3
D gene: -
clone size: -
V gene: TRBV11-3
CDR3 length: 15
CDR3 DNA: TGTGCCAGCAGCCAGCGGGACAGTGTCAGCGATACGCAGTATTTT
CDR3 protein: CASSQRDSVSDTQYF

J gene: TRBJ2-7
D gene: -
clone size: -
V gene: TRBV6-5
CDR3 length: 12
CDR3 DNA: TGTGCCAGCAGTACCCCAGGGTACGAGCAGTACTTC
CDR3 protein: CASSTPGYEQYF

J gene: TRBJ2-1
D gene: -
clone size: -
V gene: TRBV27
CDR3 length: 14
CDR3 DNA: TGTGCCAGCAGTTTAAGGACGGACTACAATGAGCAGTTCTTC
CDR3 protein: CASSLRTDYNEQFF

J gene: TRBJ2-7
D gene: -
clone size: -
V gene: TRBV7-9
CDR3 length: 16
CDR3 DNA: TGTGCCAGCAGCTTAGTGTCCACCAAAGGACCCCACGAGCAGTACTTC
CDR3 protein: CASSLVSTKGPHEQYF

J gene: TRBJ1-2
D gene: TRBD1
clone size: -
V gene: TRBV10-3
CDR3 length: 14
CDR3 DNA: TGTGCCATCCCCCGGGGACAGGGCGACTATGGCTACACCTTC
CDR3 protein: CAIPRGQGDYGYTF

J gene: TRBJ1-6
D gene: -
clone size: -
V gene: TRBV28
CDR3 length: 14
CDR3 DNA: TGTGCCAGCAGTTTGACCCTTAGCCATTCACCCCTCCACTTT
CDR3 protein: CASSLTLSHSPLHF

J gene: TRBJ1-5
D gene: TRBD1
clone size: -
V gene: TRBV7-9
CDR3 length: 15
CDR3 DNA: TGTGCCAGCAGCCACGGGACAGGGTCTTTACAGCCCCAGCATTTT
CDR3 protein: CASSHGTGSLQPQHF

J gene: TRBJ2-5
D gene: -
clone size: -
V gene: TRBV27
CDR3 length: 15
CDR3 DNA: TGTGCCAGCAGTTTAACATCTAATTCCCAAGAGACCCAGTACTTC
CDR3 protein: CASSLTSNSQETQYF

J gene: TRBJ1-5
D gene: -
clone size: -
V gene: TRBV27
CDR3 length: 15
CDR3 DNA: TGTGCCAGCAGTTTGGCAGCGTCCGGGGACCAGCCCCAGCATTTT
CDR3 protein: CASSLAASGDQPQHF

J gene: TRBJ2-1
D gene: -
clone size: once
V gene: TRBV7-2
CDR3 length: 13
CDR3 DNA: TGTGCCAGCAGTTACGGACTGATCGATGAGCAGTTCTTC
CDR3 protein: CASSYGLIDEQFF

J gene: TRBJ1-1
D gene: -
clone size: -
V gene: TRBV27
CDR3 length: 14
CDR3 DNA: TGTGCCAGCAGTCCCGAAAGGGACACCACTGAAGCTTTCTTT
CDR3 protein: CASSPERDTTEAFF

J gene: TRBJ2-1
D gene: -
clone size: -
V gene: TRBV5-6
CDR3 length: 12
CDR3 DNA: TGTGCCAGCAGCTTGCAGGCGGATGAGCAGTTCTTC
CDR3 protein: CASSLQADEQFF

J gene: TRBJ2-7
D gene: TRBD2
clone size: once
V gene: TRBV28
CDR3 length: 18
CDR3 DNA: TGTGCCAGCAGTCCCTTCTCCCCTAGCGGACTAGAATCCTACGAGCAGTACTTC
CDR3 protein: CASSPFSPSGLESYEQYF

J gene: TRBJ2-5
D gene: TRBD2
clone size: -
V gene: TRBV28
CDR3 length: 18
CDR3 DNA: TGTGCCAGCAGTTGGGGACTAGCGGGAGTAGGGACCCAAGAGACCCAGTACTTC
CDR3 protein: CASSWGLAGVGTQETQYF